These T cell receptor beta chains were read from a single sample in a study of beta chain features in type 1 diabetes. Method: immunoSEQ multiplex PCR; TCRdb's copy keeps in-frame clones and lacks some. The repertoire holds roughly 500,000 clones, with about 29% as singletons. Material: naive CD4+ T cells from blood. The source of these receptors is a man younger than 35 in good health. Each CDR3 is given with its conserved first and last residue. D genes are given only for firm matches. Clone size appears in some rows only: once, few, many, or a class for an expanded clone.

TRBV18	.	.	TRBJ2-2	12	TGTGCCAGCTCACCTCCCCACGGGGAGCTGTTTTTT	CASSPPHGELFF
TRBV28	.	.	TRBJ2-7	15	TGTGCCAGCAAGGGTTCAAGGAGAAGGCTCGCCGAGCAGTACTTC	CASKGSRRRLAEQYF
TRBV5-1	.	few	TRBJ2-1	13	TGCGCCAGCAGCTTGGGGCTAGTCTATGAGCAGTTCTTC	CASSLGLVYEQFF
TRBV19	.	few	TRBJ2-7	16	TGTGCCAGTAGTGCCTTACGAGACAAAGGGACCTACGAGCAGTACTTC	CASSALRDKGTYEQYF
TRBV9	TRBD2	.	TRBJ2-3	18	TGTGCCAGCAGCGTAGGGGCTAGCGGGGCACCTCTCACAGATACGCAGTATTTT	CASSVGASGAPLTDTQYF
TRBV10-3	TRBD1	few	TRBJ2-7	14	TGTGCCATCGCCGGGACAGGGGGCGCGTACGAGCAGTACTTC	CAIAGTGGAYEQYF
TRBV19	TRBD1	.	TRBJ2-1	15	TGTGCCAGTAGTCGATGGACAGGGTGGCACAATGAGCAGTTCTTC	CASSRWTGWHNEQFF
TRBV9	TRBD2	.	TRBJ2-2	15	TGTGCCAGCAGCCCCAGCGGGACCAACACCGGGGAGCTGTTTTTT	CASSPSGTNTGELFF
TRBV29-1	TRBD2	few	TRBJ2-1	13	TGCAGCGTCCCTAGCGGGGTCTACAATGAGCAGTTCTTC	CSVPSGVYNEQFF
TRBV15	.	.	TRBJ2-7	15	TGTGCCACCAGCAGAGATTCCGTAGGGGCCTACGAGCAGTACTTC	CATSRDSVGAYEQYF
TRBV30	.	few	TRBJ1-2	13	TGTGCCTGGAGTGGGACGACTGGCTATGGCTACACCTTC	CAWSGTTGYGYTF
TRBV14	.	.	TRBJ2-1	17	TGTGCCAGCAGCCGACTGATCGGGGATAGCTCCTACAATGAGCAGTTCTTC	CASSRLIGDSSYNEQFF
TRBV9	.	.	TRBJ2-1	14	TGTGCCAGCAGCGTACAAACAGATTACAATGAGCAGTTCTTC	CASSVQTDYNEQFF
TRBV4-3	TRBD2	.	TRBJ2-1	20	TGCGCCAGCAGCCAAGATGGCCGGTCTGCGGGGAGGGCCTCCTACAATGAGCAGTTCTTC	CASSQDGRSAGRASYNEQFF
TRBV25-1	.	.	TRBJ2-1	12	TGTGCCAGTCGGAGCACGGAAAATGAGCAGTTCTTC	CASRSTENEQFF
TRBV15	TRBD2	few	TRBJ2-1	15	TGTGCCACCAGCAGGGTGGGACTAGCGAACAATGAGCAGTTCTTC	CATSRVGLANNEQFF
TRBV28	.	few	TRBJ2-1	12	TGTGCCAGCAGTTTTCTAGCGAGTGAGCAGTTCTTC	CASSFLASEQFF
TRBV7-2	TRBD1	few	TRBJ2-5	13	TGTGCCAGCAGTACGGGACAGGGGGAGACCCAGTACTTC	CASSTGQGETQYF
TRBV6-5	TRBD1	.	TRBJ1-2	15	TGTGCCAGCAGAAGGGGGATAGGACAGGGCTATGGCTACACCTTC	CASRRGIGQGYGYTF
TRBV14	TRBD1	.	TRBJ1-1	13	TGTGCCAGCAGTCCCCGGGACAGTTCAGGGGCTTTCTTT	CASSPRDSSGAFF
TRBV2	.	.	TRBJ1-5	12	TGTGCCAGCAGCCCGACAGATCAGCCCCAGCATTTT	CASSPTDQPQHF
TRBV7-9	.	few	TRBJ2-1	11	TGTGCCAGCAGCTTAATCAATGAGCAGTTCTTC	CASSLINEQFF
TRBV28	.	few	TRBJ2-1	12	TGTGCCAGCAGCAGAACACCGTCAGAGCAGTTCTTC	CASSRTPSEQFF
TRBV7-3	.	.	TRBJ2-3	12	TGTGCCAGCAGCTCCAGCACAGATACGCAGTATTTT	CASSSSTDTQYF
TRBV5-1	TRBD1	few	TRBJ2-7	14	TGCGCCAGCAGCTTGGGACAGGGTTATGGCGAGCAGTACTTC	CASSLGQGYGEQYF
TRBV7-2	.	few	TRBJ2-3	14	TGTGCCAGCAGCTTAGCCGGAAGCACAGATACGCAGTATTTT	CASSLAGSTDTQYF
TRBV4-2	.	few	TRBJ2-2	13	TGTGCCAGCAGCCAAGATTCGGAGGCGGAGCTGTTTTTT	CASSQDSEAELFF
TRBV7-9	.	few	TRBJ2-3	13	TGTGCCAGCAGCTTTCAAGTATCAGATACGCAGTATTTT	CASSFQVSDTQYF
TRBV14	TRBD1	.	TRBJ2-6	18	TGTGCCAGCAGGTATACCGGGACAGCGAACTCTGGGGCCAACGTCCTGACTTTC	CASRYTGTANSGANVLTF